Listed here are 31 T cell receptor beta chains from one sample, sequenced in a study of T cells in Graves' hyperthyroidism and ophthalmopathy. Researchers amplified the TCR beta CDR3 regions from RNA transcripts. Initially, a first-round RT-PCR of the TCR CDR3 employed the HTBI primer set. Using its own MiXCR run on the multiplex PCR reads, TCRdb lists one record per CDR3 protein. The sample carries more than 500,000 distinct CDR3 sequences, approximately 15% recorded once. The specimen sequenced was blood. These receptors all stem from a woman in her forties with Graves' hyperthyroidism.

This clonotype was recorded at least ten times. CDR3 nucleotides: TGCAGTGCTAGAGATTTGTCTGGCGGAGCCTACGAGCAGTACTTC. Translated: CSARDLSGGAYEQYF. This chain joins TRBV20-1 and TRBJ2-7; D remains unclear. The length of the CDR3 is 15 residues. The ends were cut back, 0 bases at V and 2 bases at J, with 14 bases in the middle. Looked up from germline, CDR1 is DFQATT and CDR2 is SNEGSKA (reference sequence).

This clonotype was observed a handful of times. The chain joins TRBV19 to TRBJ1-5; the D is unclear. The CDR3 sequence is 17 residues long. Per germline, CDR1 LNHDA and CDR2 SQIVND (reference sequence). Trimming shortened V by 7 bases and J by 2 bases, and 21 bases separated the two germline ends. CDR3: CASISVALGSGNQPQHF. CDR3 nucleotide sequence: TGTGCCAGTATCTCGGTGGCGTTGGGGTCGGGCAATCAGCCCCAGCATTTT.

The CDR3 loop is CASSIEQDLEAFF. The CDR3 nucleotides are TGTGCCAGTAGTATAGAGCAGGACTTAGAAGCTTTCTTT. The V call is TRBV19, the J call TRBJ1-1; D is unresolved. The CDR3 contains 13 residues. Germline loops: CDR1 LNHDA, CDR2 SQIVND (reference sequence). V lost 0 bases and J lost 8, with 10 bases in between.

This clonotype was recorded at least ten times. This rearrangement joins TRBV2 to TRBJ1-1; TRBD1 is a possible D gene (5 bases). The CDR3 sequence is 18 residues long. V lost 6 bases and J 3 bases, leaving 26 bases between the germline ends. Germline CDR1 reads SNHLY; CDR2 reads FYNNEI. The CDR3 region is CASRKNIYRDSRDTEAFF. The CDR3 DNA is TGTGCCAGCAGGAAAAACATTTACCGGGACTCTCGGGACACTGAAGCTTTCTTT.

This clonotype showed up just a few times. The chain recombines TRBV10-1 with TRBJ2-5; 11 bases fit TRBD1. V dropped 5 bases and J dropped 7; count of bases not matched to a gene: 12. This CDR3 is built from 16 residues. Germline CDR1 and CDR2: WNHNN and SYGVQD (reference sequence). The CDR3 is CASSPGQGGTEGTQYF. The DNA for the CDR3 is TGCGCCAGCAGTCCGGGACAGGGGGGAACGGAAGGGACCCAGTACTTC.

This clonotype has a handful of counts. The junction departs from germline at one end; a sequencing error may be responsible. The chain carries TRBV2 and TRBJ1-5; D possibly corresponds to TRBD1 (5 bases). This CDR3 has 15 amino acids. CDR1 is SNHLY and CDR2 is FYNNEI in the germline V gene. The CDR3 loop reads CAGSDSFGGRQPQHF. The CDR3 DNA sequence: TGTGCCGGCAGCGATTCTTTTGGGGGTCGACAGCCCCAGCATTTT.

The chain employs TRBV6-1 and TRBJ2-1; D possibly corresponds to TRBD1 (5 bases). V was cut by 3 bases and J by 3 bases, with 12 bases left in between. The CDR3 covers 15 residues. The germline V gene encodes CDR1 MNHNS and CDR2 SASEGT. The CDR3 bases are TGTGCCAGCAGTGATATCCGAGACAGCTACAATGAGCAGTTCTTC. Translated: CASSDIRDSYNEQFF.

This clonotype appeared a few times. This chain joins TRBV19 and TRBJ2-5; D remains unclear. Germline loops: CDR1 LNHDA, CDR2 SQIVND (reference sequence). Trimming shortened V by 3 bases and J by 3 bases, and 14 bases separated the two germline ends. This CDR3 is built from 15 residues. The CDR3 DNA reads as TGTGCCAGTAGTATTTATTCGGACGAGAAAGAGACCCAGTACTTC. It is translated as CASSIYSDEKETQYF.

This clonotype was seen at least ten times. The rearrangement joins TRBV12-3 or TRBV12-4 to TRBJ2-1, with D possibly being TRBD1 or TRBD2 (5 bases each). The CDR3 runs 16 residues. The V end lost 4 bases, the J end lost 2 bases, and 15 bases lay between the germline ends. CDR3 nucleotides: TGTGCCAGCAGTTCGGCCGAGGGACCTACCTACAATGAGCAGTTCTTC. Protein product: CASSSAEGPTYNEQFF.

V and J are TRBV5-1 and TRBJ2-2; 9 positions match TRBD1. The CDR3 totals 16 residues. CDR1 is SGHRS, CDR2 YFSETQ, per germline. Trimming at V came to 2 bases and at J to 4 bases, leaving 6 bases not matched to a gene. CDR3 sequence: CASSFFGTGPTGELFF. The DNA of the CDR3 is TGCGCCAGCAGCTTTTTCGGGACAGGGCCCACCGGGGAGCTGTTTTTT.

V and J are TRBV13 and TRBJ2-3; D not certain. V dropped 4 bases and J dropped 3 bases, with 11 bases sitting between them. Germline V gene sequence: CDR1 PRHDT, CDR2 FYEKMQ (reference sequence). The CDR3 contains 14 residues. The chain's CDR3 is CASSSFRPTDTQYF. The CDR3 DNA reads TGTGCCAGCAGCTCCTTTCGACCGACAGATACGCAGTATTTT. Supplemented by reference TRBV13 and TRBJ2-3, the full variable domain reads AAGVIQSPRHLIKEKRETATLKCYPIPRHDTVYWYQQGPGQDPQFLISFYEKMQSDKGSIPDRFSAQQFSDYHSELNMSSLELGDSALYFCASSSFRPTDTQYFGPGTRLTVL.

This clonotype has ten or more counts. The rearrangement links TRBV3-1 to TRBJ2-1, with TRBD2 matching 8 bases. J gave up 9 bases and V 4 bases, and 11 bases lay outside the gene matches. The CDR3 totals 15 residues. Per germline, CDR1 LGHDT and CDR2 YNNKEL (reference sequence). CDR3: CASSPHPGLVAEQFF. CDR3 sequence (DNA): TGTGCCAGCAGCCCCCATCCGGGACTAGTGGCTGAGCAGTTCTTC.

This clonotype was seen many times. The chain is built from TRBV20-1 and TRBJ1-2; no firm D call. The CDR3 is 13 amino acids. The V end was cut by 6 bases, the J end by 3 bases, with 14 bases between. Germline CDR1 reads DFQATT; CDR2 reads SNEGSKA (reference sequence). The CDR3 protein is CSARPPVDYGYTF. The DNA of the CDR3 is TGCAGTGCCCGGCCCCCGGTCGACTATGGCTACACCTTC.

A few counts support this clonotype. The gene calls are TRBV24-1 and TRBJ1-5; 7 bases match TRBD1. CDR1 is KGHDR and CDR2 is SFDVKD in the germline V gene. Trimming removed 4 bases from V and 3 bases from J; junction bases left unmatched: 8. This CDR3 is 16 amino acids long. CDR3 nucleotides: TGTGCCACCAGTGACTCGGGACAGCTAAACAATCAGCCCCAGCATTTT. This encodes CATSDSGQLNNQPQHF.

This sequence joins TRBV20-1 and TRBJ2-1, with a possible D match to TRBD1 (5 bases). Trimming pared 0 bases from V and 1 base from J, leaving 13 bases between. Germline assignment: CDR1 DFQATT and CDR2 SNEGSKA (reference sequence). CDR3 length equals 16 residues. The DNA of the CDR3 is TGCAGTGCTAGAGATTGGGGCACTGGGTCCTACAATGAGCAGTTCTTC. This gives the protein CSARDWGTGSYNEQFF.

The chain recombines TRBV19 with TRBJ2-1, with TRBD2 identical over 11 bases. The CDR3 runs 12 residues. The ends lost 9 bases at V and 6 bases at J; junction bases unmatched: 1. CDR1 and CDR2 (germline): LNHDA, SQIVND (reference sequence). CDR3 in DNA: TGTGCCAGCGGACTAGCGGGCAATGAGCAGTTCTTC. The encoded protein is CASGLAGNEQFF.

This clonotype was counted between two and nine times. This chain links TRBV12-3 or TRBV12-4 with TRBJ2-5, with 7 bases identical to TRBD2. CDR3 length: 16 amino acids. The J segment lost 3 bases and the V segment lost 5 bases, leaving 12 bases of the junction unmatched. CDR3 coding DNA: TGTGCCAGCAGTGGGACTACCCGGGCCCGAAAAGAGACCCAGTACTTC. This encodes CASSGTTRARKETQYF.

This clonotype was counted between two and nine times. The chain recombines TRBV6-5 with TRBJ2-1, with 7 bases aligning to TRBD1. Germline lookup yields CDR1 MNHEY and CDR2 SVGAGI. The CDR3 loop spans 15 amino acids. V shed 4 bases and J 7 bases; nucleotides not matched to a gene: 10. The CDR3, as DNA: TGTGCCAGCAGTTCGCGACAGGGAATGAGGAATGAGCAGTTCTTC. Protein sequence: CASSSRQGMRNEQFF.

This clonotype was seen many times. This chain joins TRBV30 and TRBJ1-5; D is unclear. The germline V gene encodes CDR1 GTSNPN and CDR2 SVGIG (reference sequence). The CDR3 totals 12 residues. Trimming took off 2 bases at V and 5 bases at J, with 7 bases between the two ends. The CDR3 nucleotides are TGTGCCTGGAGTAAGAGGGATCAGCCCCAGCATTTT. Protein: CAWSKRDQPQHF.

This clonotype was seen ten or more times. The J gene is TRBJ2-1, the V gene TRBV28, with 8 bases fitting TRBD2. The CDR3 extends over 14 amino acids. CDR1 is MDHEN and CDR2 is SYDVKM in the germline V gene. V gave up 4 bases and J gave up 6 bases; unmatched junction bases: 5. The CDR3 sequence is CASSSGLAVNEQFF. The CDR3 DNA sequence: TGTGCCAGCAGTTCCGGACTAGCTGTCAATGAGCAGTTCTTC.

As to this clonotype: In this CDR3 the conserved last residue, phenylalanine or tryptophan, is missing, so a read error is likely. The chain carries TRBV3-1 and TRBJ2-7; the D gene is possibly TRBD2 (5 bases). The CDR3 consists of 16 residues. Germline V gene lookup returns CDR1 LGHDT and CDR2 YNNKEL (reference sequence). V was clipped by 1 base and J by 0 bases, with 13 bases between them. The CDR3 nucleotides read TGTGCCAGCAGCCAAGTGGTAGCGAACCCCTCCTACGAGCAGTACTCC. Its translation is CASSQVVANPSYEQYS.

This clonotype was recorded many times. The rearrangement joins TRBV5-1 to TRBJ2-3; maybe TRBD1 (5 bases). Trimming removed 0 bases from V and 2 bases from J, with 7 bases in between. Germline CDR1 is SGHRS and CDR2 is YFSETQ. CDR3 length: 14 amino acids. CDR3 nucleotides: TGCGCCAGCAGCTTGGAGGGGCCCACAGATACGCAGTATTTT. Its protein product is CASSLEGPTDTQYF.

This sequence joins TRBV20-1 and TRBJ2-3; the match to TRBD1 covers 9 bases. J lost 4 bases, V lost 0 bases, and 8 bases had no gene match. The CDR3 is 16 residues long. Looked up from germline, CDR1 is DFQATT and CDR2 is SNEGSKA (reference sequence). CDR3 in amino acids: CSARDLGYRGPDTQYF. DNA for the CDR3: TGCAGTGCTAGAGATCTCGGATACAGGGGGCCAGATACGCAGTATTTT.

This clonotype appeared many times. The V gene is TRBV20-1, the J gene TRBJ1-5, with D hard to call. This CDR3 spans 14 amino acids. V was trimmed by 3 bases and J by 2 bases, leaving 11 bases between them. Germline assignment: CDR1 DFQATT and CDR2 SNEGSKA (reference sequence). The CDR3 protein is CSARAPWGNQPQHF. The CDR3 bases are TGCAGTGCTAGGGCCCCGTGGGGCAATCAGCCCCAGCATTTT.

The sample holds many counts of this clonotype. The genes are TRBV29-1 and TRBJ2-7; 9 bases fit TRBD1. The CDR3 length is 14 residues. V was pared by 4 bases and J by 3 bases, with 7 bases of the junction left unmatched. Germline CDR1 is SQVTM and CDR2 is ANQGSEA. In DNA form, the CDR3 reads TGCAGCGTTGGCCCGGGACAGGGCCTCTACGAGCAGTACTTC. This gives the protein CSVGPGQGLYEQYF.

In this sample, this clonotype turned up a few times. The gene calls are TRBV20-1 and TRBJ2-2; D call uncertain. Germline CDR1 DFQATT, CDR2 SNEGSKA (reference sequence). The CDR3 contains 16 residues. Trimming removed 4 bases from V and 0 bases from J, with 15 bases in between. This CDR3 reads CSATSPITANTGELFF. CDR3 nucleotide sequence: TGCAGTGCTACCTCTCCCATAACAGCGAACACCGGGGAGCTGTTTTTT.

In this sample, this clonotype turned up many times. The rearrangement uses TRBV28 and TRBJ2-7; no definite D call. This CDR3 comprises 13 residues. V was cut by 3 bases and J by 0 bases, with 6 bases left in between. The germline gives CDR1 MDHEN, CDR2 SYDVKM. CDR3 in amino acids: CASSFQSSYEQYF. CDR3 nucleotide sequence: TGTGCCAGCAGTTTTCAAAGCTCCTACGAGCAGTACTTC.

The rearrangement joins TRBV6-6 to TRBJ2-5; 8 nucleotides match TRBD1. This CDR3 has 15 amino acids. Germline CDR1 reads MNHNY; CDR2 reads SVGAGI (reference sequence). After removal of 2 bases from V and 4 bases from J, the junction contained 6 bases not matched to a gene. The chain's CDR3 is CASSYVRGRGETQYF. DNA of the CDR3: TGTGCCAGCAGTTACGTCAGGGGGCGCGGAGAGACCCAGTACTTC.

This clonotype was detected a few times. V is TRBV19 and J is TRBJ2-3, with 11 bases lining up with TRBD1. V shed 4 bases and J 1 base; nucleotides not matched to a gene: 13. Germline V gene data show CDR1 as LNHDA and CDR2 as SQIVND (reference sequence). The CDR3 is 19 amino acids. CDR3 DNA: TGTGCCAGTAGTAACCCCGGACAGGGGGCCCCAAGTGGCACAGATACGCAGTATTTT. The encoded protein is CASSNPGQGAPSGTDTQYF.

This clonotype has a count of ten or more. V and J are TRBV11-2 and TRBJ2-7, with 14 bases that match TRBD2. The CDR3 has 18 amino acids. Trimming took 3 bases from V and 2 from J; bases not matched to a gene: 9. CDR1 is SGHAT and CDR2 is FQNNGV in the germline V gene. The CDR3 reads CASSLTSGRAKVTYEQYF. As DNA, the CDR3 is TGTGCCAGCAGCTTGACTAGCGGGAGGGCCAAAGTAACCTACGAGCAGTACTTC.

A single count supports this clonotype. The chain employs TRBV10-1 and TRBJ2-7; D gene unclear. The CDR3 length is 12 residues. From germline, CDR1 is WNHNN and CDR2 SYGVQD (reference sequence). V was shortened by 0 bases and J by 9 bases, with 9 bases between the two germline ends. The CDR3 DNA is TGCGCCAGCAGTGAGTCGAAAGTCGGGCAGTACTTC. Translation gives CASSESKVGQYF.